The source of this T cell receptor (beta chain) is a study of Tregs in tolerant kidney transplant recipients. General study findings and limits: This study did not directly address biological reproducibility.

With respect to this clone: Its specificity is unknown.

Produced via immunoSEQ multiplex PCR; TCRdb's table is partial and in-frame only. This sample has under 300,000 clones, with 84% found just once. The ends lost 6 bases at V and 1 base at J; junction bases unmatched: 10. The germline gives CDR1 LNHDA, CDR2 SQIVND (reference sequence). The CDR3 has 16 residues. Source material: CD4+ T cells from blood. The origin of this receptor is a human donor in good health. V usage is TRBV19 and J usage is TRBJ2-7; 9 positions agree with TRBD1. The CDR3 DNA reads TGTGCCAGTAGCCCAGGGTCCGGGACAGGGTCCTACGAGCAGTACTTC. Protein sequence: CASSPGSGTGSYEQYF.